This record concerns one T cell receptor (beta chain) sequence. This clone is a singleton in its sample. The antigen it binds to is not known. No much larger clone is present one base from it, and per-base qualities are unavailable. These data come from a study of T cells in localized non-small cell lung cancer (dated by TCRdb to about 2020). Concerning the study at large: T cell repertoires of fewer than 250 early-stage NSCLC patients were analyzed, with tumors being compared against uninvolved tumor-adjacent lungs. The cohort consisted of 236 treatment-naive NSCLC patients whose localized lung tumors had been resected. The mean age of the NSCLC patients was about 64 years, with 120 to 150 men and 85 to 110 women.

At diagnosis, peripheral blood, uninvolved tumor-adjacent lung and tumor were collected and stored as a combination of fresh-frozen and FFPE material. For TCR repertoire profiling, blood samples were analyzed in the form of peripheral blood mononuclear cells. Overall study results and their limits: Since the design was exploratory, TCR variables were selected using unadjusted p-values with no false-discovery rate correction. A median of around 62 of the top 100 tumor clones turned up in the paired uninvolved adjacent lung, and around 27 of those clones also ranked among the top 100 of that same adjacent lung. Because multi-region tumor sequencing was not performed, intratumor heterogeneity could not be ruled out. Uninvolved tumor-adjacent lung showed the highest T cell clonality, higher than tumor, which suggests more focused antigenic responses in the adjacent lung. Longer overall survival was associated with higher T cell density in blood, whereas shorter survival was associated with higher clonality in adjacent lung.

TCR beta CDR3 regions were sequenced from DNA using the immunoSEQ Assay. Per the source publication's procedure: T cell density was computed as TCR beta template counts normalized to usable DNA estimated by amplifying housekeeping genes. Richness was estimated using the preseqR package, with extrapolation to 400,000 templates for PBMC samples and to 120,000 templates for tissue samples. Clonality was taken to be one minus Pielou's evenness. To identify tissue-enriched TCRs, differential abundance testing was run on productive amino-acid clonotypes with a minimum total count of 5 and an alpha of 0.1. Repertoire overlap between compartments was quantified with the Jaccard Index and Morisita Overlap Index. TCR beta CDR3s were clustered by GLIPH together with public tetramer-defined viral CDR3s, and at least three viral sequences plus V-gene enrichment were required for viral motifs. TCRdb holds this immuneACCESS table with in-frame rearrangements only. Some clones are missing; in checked studies, unresolved V genes explain under half, and the rest has no known cause. V, J and clone size are those of that table, while D and trimming were read from the DNA. The sample has approximately 15,000 clones on record, 75% to 90% of them singletons. Clones ranked in the top ten supply approximately 24% of the sample.

The CDR3, cysteine through phenylalanine, is 15 amino acids long. Here the CDR3 DNA is all that survives: 45 bases in frame from base 1. Trimming leaves V shorter by 5 bases and J shorter by 4 bases, with the junction holding 10 bases beyond the gene matches. Reading the germline V gene gives CDR1 MNHEY and CDR2 SVGAGI. This chain joins TRBV6-5 to TRBJ1-2, and TRBD1 matches 7 of the central bases. This clonotype was obtained from a female donor aged 60 or older with stage I squamous cell lung carcinoma. Sequencing used peripheral blood, obtained before any cancer treatment. For the CDR3, the sequence is CASSLQGGSLYGYTF. The DNA is TGTGCCAGCAGTCTTCAGGGGGGTTCCCTCTATGGCTACACCTTC.